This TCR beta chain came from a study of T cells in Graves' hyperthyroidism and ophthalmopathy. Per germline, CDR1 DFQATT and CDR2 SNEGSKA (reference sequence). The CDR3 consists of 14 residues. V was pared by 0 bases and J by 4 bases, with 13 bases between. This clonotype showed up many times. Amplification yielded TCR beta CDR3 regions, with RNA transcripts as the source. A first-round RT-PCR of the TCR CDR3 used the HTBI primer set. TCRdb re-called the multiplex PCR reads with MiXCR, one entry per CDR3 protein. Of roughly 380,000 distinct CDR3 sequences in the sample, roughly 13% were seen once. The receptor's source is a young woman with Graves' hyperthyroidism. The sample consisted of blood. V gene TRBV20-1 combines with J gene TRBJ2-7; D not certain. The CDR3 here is CSARDYTAGYEQYF. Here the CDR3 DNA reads TGCAGTGCTAGAGACTACACAGCTGGGTACGAGCAGTACTTC.